The 8 T cell receptor beta chains given below trace back to one sample, sequenced in a study of T cells in Graves' hyperthyroidism and ophthalmopathy. TCR beta CDR3 region amplification was performed from RNA transcripts. An initial round of RT-PCR targeting the TCR CDR3 relied on the HTBI primer set. TCRdb reprocessed the multiplex PCR reads with MiXCR, giving one entry per CDR3 protein. The data show some 740,000 distinct CDR3 sequences, 13% to 15% seen once. The sequenced material came from blood. These receptors all stem from a woman aged 18 to 35 with Graves' hyperthyroidism.

This clonotype was found a few times. The chain recombines TRBV29-1 with TRBJ2-5; maybe TRBD1 (6 bases). The V gene lost 4 bases and the J gene lost 5 bases, with 11 bases spanning the gap. Germline V gene lookup returns CDR1 SQVTM and CDR2 ANQGSEA. This CDR3 has 12 amino acids. CDR3 DNA: TGCAGCGTTGCCGGGACAAGGGAGACCCAGTACTTC. As protein: CSVAGTRETQYF.

The sample holds many counts of this clonotype. The J gene is TRBJ2-5, the V gene TRBV12-3 or TRBV12-4; 8 positions agree with TRBD1. V shed 6 bases and J 2 bases; nucleotides not matched to a gene: 8. The CDR3 loop spans 15 amino acids. CDR3 in amino acids: CASSSDRGIQETQYF. The CDR3 nucleotides read TGTGCCAGCAGCTCCGACAGGGGAATACAAGAGACCCAGTACTTC.

This clonotype was counted at least ten times. This chain links TRBV30 with TRBJ2-7, with 10 nucleotides matching TRBD1. Per the germline V gene, CDR1 is GTSNPN and CDR2 is SVGIG (reference sequence). V shed 1 base, J shed 6 bases, and the junction held 6 bases outside the gene matches. This CDR3 is 14 amino acids long. Here the CDR3 DNA reads TGTGCCTGGAGTGGACAGGGGGCGAAGCGCGAGCAGTACTTC. Protein: CAWSGQGAKREQYF.

The rearrangement uses TRBV6-2 or TRBV6-3 and TRBJ2-3; 15 nucleotides align to TRBD2. The V gene end was trimmed by 1 base and the J gene end by 6 bases; junction bases not matched to a gene: 8. Germline lookup yields CDR1 MNHEY and CDR2 SVGEGT. The CDR3 runs to 18 residues. The CDR3 DNA reads TGTGCCAGCAGTTACTACGGACTAGCGGGAGGGCCGGGGGATACGCAGTATTTT. It is translated as CASSYYGLAGGPGDTQYF.

This clonotype has at least ten counts. The chain is built from TRBV5-1 and TRBJ2-1; 10 bases map to TRBD2. Germline CDR1 and CDR2: SGHRS and YFSETQ. CDR3 length: 15 amino acids. V dropped 4 bases and J dropped 4; count of bases not matched to a gene: 5. The CDR3 DNA reads TGCGCCAGCAGCCCGGGACTAGCGATTTACAATGAGCAGTTCTTC. It encodes CASSPGLAIYNEQFF.

This chain uses TRBV30 with TRBJ2-1; 10 bases align to TRBD1. This CDR3 has 17 residues. The V and J ends lost 1 base and 0 bases, in that order; junction bases with no gene match: 6. Looked up from germline, CDR1 is GTSNPN and CDR2 is SVGIG (reference sequence). This CDR3 is CAWSGRGQGSSYNEQFF. DNA of the CDR3: TGTGCCTGGAGTGGGAGGGGACAGGGGTCCTCCTACAATGAGCAGTTCTTC.

This clonotype was picked up many times. The V gene is TRBV11-2, the J gene TRBJ2-1, with D uncertain. Germline V gene data show CDR1 as SGHAT and CDR2 as FQNNGV. Trimming pared 3 bases from V and 8 bases from J, leaving 5 bases between. CDR3 length: 11 amino acids. CDR3 in amino acids: CASSFVHEQFF. The CDR3 DNA sequence: TGTGCCAGCAGCTTTGTCCATGAGCAGTTCTTC. The entire variable domain, with the rest obtained from reference TRBV11-2 and TRBJ2-1, is as follows: EAGVAQSPRYKIIEKRQSVAFWCNPISGHATLYWYQQILGQGPKLLIQFQNNGVVDDSQLPKDRFSAERLKGVDSTLKIQPAKLEDSAVYLCASSFVHEQFFGPGTRLTVL.

V is TRBV5-1 and J is TRBJ2-2; 11 positions agree with TRBD2. With V trimmed by 7 bases and J by 1 base, 15 bases remained unmatched. The length of the CDR3 is 19 residues. In germline, CDR1 is SGHRS, CDR2 YFSETQ. As DNA, the CDR3 is TGCGCCAGCCGTGGACTAGCGGGCCGTTCCAACTTGAACACCGGGGAGCTGTTTTTT. The encoded protein is CASRGLAGRSNLNTGELFF.